This TCR beta chain was documented in a study of T cells in Graves' hyperthyroidism and ophthalmopathy. There were TCR beta CDR3 regions amplified from RNA transcripts. First-round RT-PCR of the TCR CDR3 relied on the HTBI primer set. TCRdb independently ran MiXCR on the multiplex PCR reads; one entry per CDR3 protein. The sample lists around 490,000 distinct CDR3 sequences, roughly 21% occurring once. This CDR3 is 13 amino acids long. The germline V and J ends were trimmed by 4 bases and 3 bases, with 6 bases remaining between them. Germline CDR1 SGHTA, CDR2 FQGNSA. Fresh peripheral blood, 10 ml, was the source of the PBMCs. Of note for this clonotype: No antigen is known for it.

Study-wide points: A median about 7 months before onset, the model predicted ophthalmopathy. The majority of expanded thyroid clonotypes above 0.001 also appeared in blood.

The specimen was blood. This chain joins TRBV7-2 and TRBJ2-2; D gene unclear. The clonotype was recovered from a man in his forties with Graves' ophthalmopathy. The DNA for the CDR3 is TGTGCCAGCAGCTCACCTCACACCGGGGAGCTGTTTTTT. Translation: CASSSPHTGELFF.